This T cell receptor beta chain originates from a study of shared clonotypes between healthy human individuals. Study results and caveats: Among non-shared clonotypes, generation probabilities were lower than among those shared by all four donors.

Assay used: immunoSEQ multiplex PCR; TCRdb lists only in-frame clones, some missing. The repertoire holds roughly 2 million clones, with around 95% as singletons. CD4+ cells yielded CD45RA+ naive and CD45RA-negative memory subsets. This clone has only one observation. Its antigen is unidentified. This sequence was found in a man between 18 and 35 years old in good health. Sequenced input: naive CD4+ T cells sorted from blood. Subset reported: CD45RA+ positively selected.

The DNA of the CDR3 is TGTGCCAGCAGCCCCGGGCCTAAAGGCACAGATACGCAGTATTTT. Residues: CASSPGPKGTDTQYF. The gene calls are TRBV9 and TRBJ2-3; the D is unclear. The CDR3 has 15 amino acids. Germline V CDR1 and CDR2: SGDLS, YYNGEE. With 4 bases removed from V and 1 base from J, the gap between germline ends came to 13 bases.